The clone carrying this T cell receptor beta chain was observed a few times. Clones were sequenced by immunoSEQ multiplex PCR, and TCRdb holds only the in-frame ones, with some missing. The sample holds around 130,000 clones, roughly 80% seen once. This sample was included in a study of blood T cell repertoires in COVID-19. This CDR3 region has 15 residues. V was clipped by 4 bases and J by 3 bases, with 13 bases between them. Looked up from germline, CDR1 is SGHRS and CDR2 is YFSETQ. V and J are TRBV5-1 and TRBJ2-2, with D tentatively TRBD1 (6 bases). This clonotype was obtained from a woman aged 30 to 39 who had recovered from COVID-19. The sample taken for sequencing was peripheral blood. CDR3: CASSIQGGDTGELFF. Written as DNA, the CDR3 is TGCGCCAGCAGCATACAGGGTGGAGACACCGGGGAGCTGTTTTTT.